This T cell receptor beta chain is drawn from a study of blood T cells in healthy people across ages. Study results and caveats: More naive CD4+ cells and higher diversity marked long-lived donors relative to aged donors.

Germline assignment: CDR1 SGHRS and CDR2 YFSETQ. CDR3 length: 14 residues. The V gene lost 2 bases and the J gene lost 0 bases, with 9 bases spanning the gap. A sample-barcoded 5' primer and a J-beta primer mix were used in a second PCR of roughly 6 to 11 cycles. Each cDNA was tagged by a template-switch adaptor containing 12 random nucleotides. TCRdb called the 5' RACE reads again in MiXCR, with one record for every CDR3 protein. The sample contains approximately 800,000 distinct CDR3 sequences, about 26% of which appear only once. This clonotype occurred a few times. Its target is not known. This sample was also put to use in a study of T cells of mothers and their children. As that study records: Every microgram of extracted RNA entered cDNA synthesis, around 1.6 ug per 15 ul.

The receptor's source is a boy aged 5-17 years in good health. J is TRBJ2-7 and V is TRBV5-1; the D is unclear. What was sequenced was blood. The CDR3 region is CASSFTESSYEQYF. The CDR3 nucleotides are TGCGCCAGCAGCTTCACTGAGAGCTCCTACGAGCAGTACTTC.